What follows is one T cell receptor beta chain and its context. Other DNA sequences in this specimen translate into the identical CDR3. Looked up from germline, CDR1 is SQVTM and CDR2 is ANQGSEA. V was clipped by 1 base and J by 2 bases, with 5 bases between them. This CDR3 is built from 12 residues. In the authors' workflow: Quantification of nucleated cells was approximated via reference gene primer amplification. Generated by immunoSEQ multiplex PCR, the TCRdb table keeps only in-frame clones and is missing some. From that table come the V and J calls and clone size; the DNA was used to work out D and trimming. The profile shows some 250,000 clones, about nine tenths of them singletons. These data belong to a study of blood T cell repertoires in COVID-19.

The sample consisted of peripheral blood. The clonotype was recovered from a man aged 60-69 years who had recovered from COVID-19. J is TRBJ1-2 and V is TRBV29-1; D uncertain. The CDR3 sequence is CSVEAGNYGYTF. CDR3 in DNA: TGCAGCGTTGAAGCCGGGAACTATGGCTACACCTTC.